The rows below give T cell receptor beta chains drawn from one sample of a study of CD8+ T cells in alopecia areata. TCRdb's copy holds only in-frame clones and misses some; the assay was immunoSEQ multiplex PCR. This table holds more than 150,000 clones, 50% to 60% found once. The sequencing here drew on CD4+ T cells sorted from blood, taken at week 4, from a patient treated with tofacitinib. These receptors all stem from a human donor with alopecia areata. The CDR3 runs from the conserved cysteine through the conserved F or W. A D gene is named only where the DNA matches it firmly. The size field is filled for only some rows; it gives once, few, many or a size class.

j_call clone_size v_call d_call cdr3_nt cdr3_aa
TRBJ2-3 NA TRBV27 NA TGTGCCAGCAGTTCCCTTCCGCTAGCAGATACGCAGTATTTT CASSSLPLADTQYF
TRBJ2-1 NA TRBV27 TRBD1 TGTGCCAGCAGGCCCGGGTCAGGGGGCTACAATGAGCAGTTCTTC CASRPGSGGYNEQFF
TRBJ2-7 NA TRBV6-5 NA TGTGCCAGCAGTTACCGGGGGAGAGCCTACGAGCAGTACTTC CASSYRGRAYEQYF
TRBJ2-2 NA TRBV29-1 TRBD1 TGCAGCGTTGGGGACAGAAACACCGGGGAGCTGTTTTTT CSVGDRNTGELFF
TRBJ2-3 NA TRBV27 NA TGTGCCAGCAGTTTGAGGGGGACAAACACAGATACGCAGTATTTT CASSLRGTNTDTQYF
TRBJ2-7 NA TRBV9 NA TGTGCCAGCAGCCGAGGGACTCCGAGTCAGGAGCAGTACTTC CASSRGTPSQEQYF
TRBJ2-2 few TRBV11-2 NA TGTGCCAGCAGCCCGCTTAGGGGCGGGGAGCTGTTTTTT CASSPLRGGELFF
TRBJ2-5 NA TRBV20-1 NA TGCAGTGCTCAGCTCCAAGAGACCCAGTACTTC CSAQLQETQYF
TRBJ1-2 few TRBV15 TRBD1 TGTGCCACCAGCAGAGATGGACAGGGGGCCTATGGCTACACCTTC CATSRDGQGAYGYTF
TRBJ2-3 few TRBV5-1 NA TGCGCCAGTTCGGACCCCGGCGTGCAGTATTTT CASSDPGVQYF
TRBJ2-7 once TRBV6-5 NA TGTGCCACCCACACCACAGGGAAGGCTTACGAGCAGTACTTC CATHTTGKAYEQYF
TRBJ1-6 NA TRBV14 TRBD1 TGTGCCAGCAGGAGCAGGGGGTGGAATTCACCCCTCCACTTT CASRSRGWNSPLHF
TRBJ2-1 NA TRBV5-4 NA TGTGCCAGCGGCTCCGTCGGGGGCTCCAATGAGCAGTTCTTC CASGSVGGSNEQFF
TRBJ1-1 NA TRBV19 NA TGTGCCAGTAGTACCGGATTGAACACTGAAGCTTTCTTT CASSTGLNTEAFF
TRBJ1-1 once TRBV6-6 TRBD1 TGTGCCAGCAGTTCCCAAACAGGGGGCCTGTACACTGAAGCTTTCTTT CASSSQTGGLYTEAFF
TRBJ2-1 NA TRBV5-1 NA TGCGCCAGCAGCCCCGGACCGGGGGGCACCAATGAGCAGTTCTTC CASSPGPGGTNEQFF
TRBJ1-2 NA TRBV28 NA TGTGCCAGTCCCGTGAAGTGGGACTATGGCTACACCTTC CASPVKWDYGYTF
TRBJ2-1 NA TRBV5-4 NA TGTGCCAGCAGCTATCGTAGGAATGAGCAGTTCTTC CASSYRRNEQFF
TRBJ1-5 NA TRBV30 NA TGTGCCTGGAGATTCGGGCAGGCCGGCCCGAATCAGCCCCAGCATTTT CAWRFGQAGPNQPQHF
TRBJ2-7 NA TRBV4-1 TRBD1 TGCGCCAGCAGCCCAGGCCCGGGACAGGTTGCCTACGAGCAGTACTTC CASSPGPGQVAYEQYF
TRBJ2-7 NA TRBV4-1 NA TGCGCCAGCAGCCGGGGGGCAACAGCAGGAAGCTCCTACGAGCAGTACTTC CASSRGATAGSSYEQYF
TRBJ2-4 NA TRBV12-5 NA TGTGCTAGTGTACAGGGTTCCGAAAACATTCAGTACTTC CASVQGSENIQYF
TRBJ2-7 NA TRBV7-2 NA TGTGCCAGCAGCTTAGACAGGGACGAGCAGTACTTC CASSLDRDEQYF
TRBJ1-5 few TRBV2 NA TGTGCCAGCAGTTTGGACAGCTTCAATCAGCCCCAGCATTTT CASSLDSFNQPQHF
TRBJ2-4 NA TRBV7-8 NA TGTGCCAGCAGCTCCTCATTGACAGATAACCGGTACTTC CASSSSLTDNRYF
TRBJ1-5 NA TRBV5-1 NA TGCGCCAGCAGCTTGAACGGGGAAGGCAATCAGCCCCAGCATTTT CASSLNGEGNQPQHF
TRBJ2-3 NA TRBV5-1 TRBD2 TGCGCCAGCAGCTTGGGGGGGACTAGCGGTACGGATACGCAGTATTTT CASSLGGTSGTDTQYF
TRBJ2-5 few TRBV15 NA TGTGCCACCAGCAGAGTTTCGGAGACCCAGTACTTC CATSRVSETQYF
TRBJ1-6 NA TRBV5-1 TRBD1 TGCGCCAGCAGCGTAGACAGGGGGGATTCACCCCTCCACTTT CASSVDRGDSPLHF
TRBJ2-1 NA TRBV6-1 NA TGTGCCAGCAGTTATCAGGGTGATGAGCAGTTCTTC CASSYQGDEQFF
TRBJ1-1 few TRBV6-4 TRBD1 TGTGCCAGCAGGGCTGACAGGGGGACGGGTGAAGCTTTCTTT CASRADRGTGEAFF
TRBJ1-5 NA TRBV10-3 TRBD1 TGTGCCATCAGTGGTGACAGGGGGCCGAATCAGCCCCAGCATTTT CAISGDRGPNQPQHF
TRBJ1-2 few TRBV4-2 NA TGTGCCAGCAGCCAAGATCAGGGGCTCGGGCCAGGCTATGGCTACACCTTC CASSQDQGLGPGYGYTF
TRBJ1-1 NA TRBV7-2 NA TGTGCCAGCAGCTTAGGCGCGAGGGGCACTGAAGCTTTCTTT CASSLGARGTEAFF
TRBJ1-2 few TRBV30 NA TGTGCCTGGAGTGTTTCCGGACCTGGCTACACCTTC CAWSVSGPGYTF
TRBJ2-3 NA TRBV29-1 TRBD1 TGCAGCGTTGAACCAGGGGGCCGAGGAGATACGCAGTATTTT CSVEPGGRGDTQYF
TRBJ2-7 NA TRBV5-6 TRBD1 TGTGCCGTGTTCCCGCGGACAGGGGAGAAAGGCGAGCAGTACTTC CAVFPRTGEKGEQYF
TRBJ2-7 NA TRBV2 NA TGTGCCAGCAGCGGAACGCGCGGGGTCGAGCAGTACTTC CASSGTRGVEQYF
TRBJ1-2 NA TRBV28 NA TGTGCCAGCAAGGAAGCCAATAACTATGGCTACACCTTC CASKEANNYGYTF
TRBJ2-5 NA TRBV4-2 TRBD2 TGTGCCAGCAGCCAAGACGGGGGGGGCCAAGAGACCCAGTACTTC CASSQDGGGQETQYF
TRBJ1-6 NA TRBV2 NA TGTGCCAGCAGGCGGGAGGGGAATTCACCCCTCCACTTT CASRREGNSPLHF
TRBJ2-1 few TRBV2 TRBD2 TGTGCCAGCAGCGGGGGGACCTACAATGAGCAGTTCTTC CASSGGTYNEQFF
TRBJ1-1 NA TRBV29-1 NA TGCAGCGTTGAGAAGGGAGGGACTGAAGCTTTCTTT CSVEKGGTEAFF
TRBJ2-5 NA TRBV28 NA TGTGCCAGCAGTCTCCCGGGGGAGTTCGCGCAGACCCAGTACTTC CASSLPGEFAQTQYF
TRBJ1-1 NA TRBV5-6 TRBD1 TGTGCCAGCAGGGCGGACAGGGGCTACACTGAAGCTTTCTTT CASRADRGYTEAFF
TRBJ2-2 NA TRBV4-3 TRBD2 TGCGCCAGCAGCCAAGATCAGCGGGGGACGGCCTGGAACACCGGGGAGCTGTTTTTT CASSQDQRGTAWNTGELFF
TRBJ1-2 NA TRBV6-5 NA TGTGCCAGCAGTTACTCGGGGAACTATGGCTACACCTTC CASSYSGNYGYTF
TRBJ2-7 NA TRBV7-2 NA TGTGCCAGCAGCTTAGTAGGGGGTCTGGACGAGCAGTACTTC CASSLVGGLDEQYF
TRBJ1-5 NA TRBV30 NA TGTGCCTGGGCCATCAGGTCTCAGCCCCAGCATTTT CAWAIRSQPQHF
TRBJ1-1 NA TRBV6-5 TRBD1 TGTGCCAGCAGTTACAGGACAGGGGGCACTGAAGCTTTCTTT CASSYRTGGTEAFF
TRBJ1-2 NA TRBV2 NA TGTGCCAGCAGTGGCGGGGGGAACTATGGCTACACCTTC CASSGGGNYGYTF
TRBJ2-1 NA TRBV5-4 TRBD2 TGTGCCAGCAGCCTCAAGACTAGCGGCTTCTACAATGAGCAGTTCTTC CASSLKTSGFYNEQFF
TRBJ1-4 once TRBV30 NA TGTGCCTGGAGTGGTGGAGCAAGGAGTGAAAAACTGTTTTTT CAWSGGARSEKLFF
TRBJ2-3 NA TRBV7-2 NA TGTGCCAGCAGCTTGACCCCCCCGGATACGCAGTATTTT CASSLTPPDTQYF
TRBJ2-5 NA TRBV6-5 NA TGTGCCAGCAGTTACCTGTCGCAAGAGACCCAGTACTTC CASSYLSQETQYF
TRBJ1-5 NA TRBV2 NA TGTGCCAGCAGGGCCAGAGCGGGGCCCCAGCATTTT CASRARAGPQHF
TRBJ2-2 NA TRBV6-1 NA TGTGCCAGCCAGACAGGGAACACCGGGGAGCTGTTTTTT CASQTGNTGELFF
TRBJ2-5 NA TRBV7-2 NA TGTGCCAGCAGCTCTGAGACCCAGTACTTC CASSSETQYF
TRBJ1-2 NA TRBV5-1 NA TGCGCCAGCAGCTTGGCCGGTAGAGGTGGCTACACCTTC CASSLAGRGGYTF